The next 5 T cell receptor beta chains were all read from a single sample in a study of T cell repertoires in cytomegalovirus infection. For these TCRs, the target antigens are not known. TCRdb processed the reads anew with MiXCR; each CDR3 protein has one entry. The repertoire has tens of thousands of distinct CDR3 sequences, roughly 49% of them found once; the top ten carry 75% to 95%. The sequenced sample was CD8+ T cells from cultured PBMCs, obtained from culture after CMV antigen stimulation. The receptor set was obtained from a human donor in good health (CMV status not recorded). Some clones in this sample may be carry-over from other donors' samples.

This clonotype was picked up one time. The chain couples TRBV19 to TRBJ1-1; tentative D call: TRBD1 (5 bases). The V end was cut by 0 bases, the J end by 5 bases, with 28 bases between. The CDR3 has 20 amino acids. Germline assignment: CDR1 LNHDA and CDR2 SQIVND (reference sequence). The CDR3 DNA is TGTGCCAGTAGTATAGATCCCTGGGACGAAGGTGGAGCGGTGAGGACTGAAGCTTTCTTT. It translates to CASSIDPWDEGGAVRTEAFF.

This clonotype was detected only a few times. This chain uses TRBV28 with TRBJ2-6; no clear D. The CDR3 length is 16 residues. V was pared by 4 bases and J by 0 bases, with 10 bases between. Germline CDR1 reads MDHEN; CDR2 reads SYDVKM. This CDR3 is CASSSLLTSGANVLTF. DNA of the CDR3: TGTGCCAGCAGTTCGCTGCTGACCTCTGGGGCCAACGTCCTGACTTTC. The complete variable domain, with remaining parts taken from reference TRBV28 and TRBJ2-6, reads DVKVTQSSRYLVKRTGEKVFLECVQDMDHENMFWYRQDPGLGLRLIYFSYDVKMKEKGDIPEGYSVSREKKERFSLILESASTNQTSMYLCASSSLLTSGANVLTFGAGSRLTVL.

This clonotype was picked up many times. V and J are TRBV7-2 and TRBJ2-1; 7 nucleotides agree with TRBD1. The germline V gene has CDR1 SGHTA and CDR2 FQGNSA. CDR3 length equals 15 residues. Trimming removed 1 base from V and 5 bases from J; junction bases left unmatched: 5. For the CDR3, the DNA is TGTGCCAGCAGCTTAGTGGCCCAGGGGGACAATGAGCAGTTCTTC. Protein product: CASSLVAQGDNEQFF. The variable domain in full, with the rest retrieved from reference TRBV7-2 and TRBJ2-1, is GAGVSQSPSNKVTEKGKDVELRCDPISGHTALYWYRQSLGQGLEFLIYFQGNSAPDKSGLPSDRFSAERTGGSVSTLTIQRTQQEDSAVYLCASSLVAQGDNEQFFGPGTRLTVL.

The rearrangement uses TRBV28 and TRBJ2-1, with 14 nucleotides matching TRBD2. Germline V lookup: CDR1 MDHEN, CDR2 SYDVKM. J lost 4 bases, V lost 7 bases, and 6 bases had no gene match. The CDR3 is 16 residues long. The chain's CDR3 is CASTGTSGRYYNEQFF. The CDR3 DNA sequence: TGTGCCAGCACCGGGACTAGCGGGAGATATTACAATGAGCAGTTCTTC.

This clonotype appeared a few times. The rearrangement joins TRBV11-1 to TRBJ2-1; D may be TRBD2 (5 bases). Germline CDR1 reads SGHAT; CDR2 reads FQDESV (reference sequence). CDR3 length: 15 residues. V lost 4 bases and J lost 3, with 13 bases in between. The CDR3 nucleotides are TGTGCCAGCAGCTCTGATCTGGCGGGCTACAATGAGCAGTTCTTC. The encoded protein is CASSSDLAGYNEQFF.